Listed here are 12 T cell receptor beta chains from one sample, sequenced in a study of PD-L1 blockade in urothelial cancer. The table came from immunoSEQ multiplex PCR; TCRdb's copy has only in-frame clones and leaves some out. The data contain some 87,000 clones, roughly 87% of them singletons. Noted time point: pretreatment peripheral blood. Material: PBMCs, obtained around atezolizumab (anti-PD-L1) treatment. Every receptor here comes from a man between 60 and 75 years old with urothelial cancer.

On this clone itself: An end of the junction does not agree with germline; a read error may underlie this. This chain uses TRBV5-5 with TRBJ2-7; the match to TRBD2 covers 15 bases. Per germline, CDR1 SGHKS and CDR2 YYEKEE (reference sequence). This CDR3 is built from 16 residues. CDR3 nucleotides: TGTGCCAGCAGTTTGGGACTAGCGGGGGGAAGGTACGAGCAGTACTTC. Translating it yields CASSLGLAGGRYEQYF.

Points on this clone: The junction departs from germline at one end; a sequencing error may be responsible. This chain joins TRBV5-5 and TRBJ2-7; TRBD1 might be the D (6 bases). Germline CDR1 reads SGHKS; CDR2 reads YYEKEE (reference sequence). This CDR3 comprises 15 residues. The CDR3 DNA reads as TGTGCCAGCAGCTTGGGGCTCGGGACATACTCATCTCCGAACTTC. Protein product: CASSLGLGTYSSPNF.

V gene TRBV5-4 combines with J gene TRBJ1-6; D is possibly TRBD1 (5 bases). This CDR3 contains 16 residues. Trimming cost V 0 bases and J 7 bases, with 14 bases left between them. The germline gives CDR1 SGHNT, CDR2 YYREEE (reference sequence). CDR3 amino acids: CASSLDRQPRNSPLHF. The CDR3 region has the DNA TGTGCCAGCAGCTTGGATCGACAGCCTCGGAATTCACCCCTCCACTTT.

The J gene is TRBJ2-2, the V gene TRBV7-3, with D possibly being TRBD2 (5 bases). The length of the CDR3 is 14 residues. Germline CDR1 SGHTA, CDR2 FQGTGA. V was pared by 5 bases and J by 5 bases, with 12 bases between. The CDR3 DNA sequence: TGTGCCAGCAGCCCTGGACTCGAAACCGGGGAGCTGTTTTTT. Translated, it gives CASSPGLETGELFF.

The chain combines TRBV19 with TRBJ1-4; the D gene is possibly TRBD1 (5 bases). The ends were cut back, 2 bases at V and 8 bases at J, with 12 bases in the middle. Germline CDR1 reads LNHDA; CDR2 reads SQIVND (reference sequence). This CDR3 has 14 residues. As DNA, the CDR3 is TGTGCCAGTAGTATATCCAGGGTCGAGGAAAAACTGTTTTTT. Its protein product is CASSISRVEEKLFF.

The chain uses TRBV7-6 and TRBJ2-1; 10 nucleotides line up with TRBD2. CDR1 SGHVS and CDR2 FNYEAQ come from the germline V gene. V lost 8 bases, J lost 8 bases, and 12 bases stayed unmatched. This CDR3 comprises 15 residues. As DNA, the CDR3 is TGTGCCAGCTCCTCTTTACTAGCGGGGACAGATGAGCAGTTCTTC. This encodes CASSSLLAGTDEQFF.

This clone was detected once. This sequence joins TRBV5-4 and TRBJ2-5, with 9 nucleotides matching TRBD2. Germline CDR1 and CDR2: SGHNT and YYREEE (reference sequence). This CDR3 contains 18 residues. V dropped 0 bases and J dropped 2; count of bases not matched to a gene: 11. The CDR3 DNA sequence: TGTGCCAGCAGCTTGGAGCTGAGGTCTAGCGGGAATCAAGAGACCCAGTACTTC. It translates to CASSLELRSSGNQETQYF.

The CDR3 loop reads CASSVLGQGGETQYF. The CDR3 DNA reads TGTGCCAGCAGCGTATTGGGACAGGGTGGAGAGACCCAGTACTTC. This sequence joins TRBV9 and TRBJ2-5, with 9 bases that match TRBD1. Looked up from germline, CDR1 is SGDLS and CDR2 is YYNGEE. The CDR3 sequence is 15 residues long. The V and J ends lost 1 base and 4 bases, in that order; junction bases with no gene match: 5.

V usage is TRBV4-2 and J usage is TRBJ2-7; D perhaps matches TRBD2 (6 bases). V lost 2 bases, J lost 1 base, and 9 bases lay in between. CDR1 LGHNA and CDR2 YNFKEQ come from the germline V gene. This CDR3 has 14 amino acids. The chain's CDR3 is CASSQSGGSYEQYF. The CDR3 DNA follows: TGTGCCAGCAGCCAATCTGGGGGGTCCTACGAGCAGTACTTC.

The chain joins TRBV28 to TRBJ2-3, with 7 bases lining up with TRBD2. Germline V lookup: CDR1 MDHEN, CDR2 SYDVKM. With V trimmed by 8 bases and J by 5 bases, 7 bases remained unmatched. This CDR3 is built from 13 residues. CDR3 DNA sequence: TGTGCCAGCGGCGGGGGAGAGTTAGATACGCAGTATTTT. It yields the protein CASGGGELDTQYF.

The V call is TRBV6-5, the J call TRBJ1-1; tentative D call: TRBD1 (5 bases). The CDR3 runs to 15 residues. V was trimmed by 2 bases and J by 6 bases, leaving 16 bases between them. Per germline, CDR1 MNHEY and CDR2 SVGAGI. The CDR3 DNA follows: TGTGCCAGCAGTTACGGTCAGGGTACGATCCCTGAAGCTTTCTTT. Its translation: CASSYGQGTIPEAFF.

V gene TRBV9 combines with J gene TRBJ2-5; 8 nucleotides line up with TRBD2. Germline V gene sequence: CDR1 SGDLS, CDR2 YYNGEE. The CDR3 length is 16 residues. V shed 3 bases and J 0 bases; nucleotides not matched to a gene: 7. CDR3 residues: CASSALSGGNQETQYF. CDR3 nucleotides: TGTGCCAGCAGCGCTTTGAGCGGGGGAAACCAAGAGACCCAGTACTTC.